The rows below give T cell receptor beta chains drawn from one sample of a study of cytomegalovirus exposure and HLA in healthy donors. Profiled with immunoSEQ multiplex PCR; TCRdb holds only in-frame clones, not every one. The repertoire holds approximately 100,000 clones, with roughly 79% as singletons. The sample comprised PBMCs. Every receptor here comes from a woman aged 45-60 years in good health and CMV-seropositive. The CDR3 runs from the conserved cysteine through the conserved F or W. D genes are given only for firm matches. Only part of the rows carry a size: once, few, many, or a class if the clone is expanded.

clone size	V gene	J gene	D gene	CDR3 DNA	CDR3 protein
NA	TRBV6-5	TRBJ2-2	TRBD2	TGTGCCAGCAGTTGGACTAGCGGGATGGTTGGGGAGCTGTTTTTT	CASSWTSGMVGELFF
NA	TRBV7-9	TRBJ1-1	TRBD1	TGTGCCAGCAGCTCAGCCGGGACAGGGATGAACACTGAAGCTTTCTTT	CASSSAGTGMNTEAFF
NA	TRBV29-1	TRBJ1-4	NA	TGCAGCGTGTCAGGGCCTTCAACTAATGAAAAACTGTTTTTT	CSVSGPSTNEKLFF
NA	TRBV5-1	TRBJ2-3	NA	TGCGCCAGCAGCTTGGAGTCAGGGGGAGGTAGGGATACGCAGTATTTT	CASSLESGGGRDTQYF
NA	TRBV5-6	TRBJ1-5	NA	TGTGCCAGCAGCCTCCAGGGGTTTCGCAATCAGCCCCAGCATTTT	CASSLQGFRNQPQHF
NA	TRBV11-2	TRBJ2-2	TRBD2	TGTGCCAGCAGCTTGGGACTAGCGGGGCTCACCGGGGAGCTGTTTTTT	CASSLGLAGLTGELFF
NA	TRBV5-4	TRBJ2-2	TRBD2	TGTGCCAGCAGCTTGGGGTGGGCGGGAGGAGGCACCGGGGAGCTGTTTTTT	CASSLGWAGGGTGELFF
NA	TRBV6-5	TRBJ1-4	TRBD1	TGTGCCAGCAGTTCCATACAGGGGGATGAAAAACTGTTTTTT	CASSSIQGDEKLFF
NA	TRBV15	TRBJ1-1	NA	TGTGCCACCAGCCGTGACCCGGGGGGCACTGAAGCTTTCTTT	CATSRDPGGTEAFF
NA	TRBV6-1	TRBJ1-6	NA	TGTGCCAGCAGTGAAGCAGTCGAGGACGGAGGATTTAATTCACCCCTCCACTTT	CASSEAVEDGGFNSPLHF
NA	TRBV7-2	TRBJ2-1	NA	TGTGCCAGCAGCTTATTAGGGCGGGGGCCCTACAATGAGCAGTTCTTC	CASSLLGRGPYNEQFF
few	TRBV2	TRBJ1-5	NA	TGTGCCAGCGGGGACCAGGGAGGCCAGCCCCAGCATTTT	CASGDQGGQPQHF
NA	TRBV21-1	TRBJ1-6	NA	TGTGCCAGCAGCAAAATGGCGGGACAGGAGGATTCACCCCTCCACTTT	CASSKMAGQEDSPLHF
few	TRBV5-1	TRBJ2-7	TRBD2	TGCGCCAGCAGCACTACTAGCGGGGGGCCCTACGAGCAGTACTTC	CASSTTSGGPYEQYF
NA	TRBV7-9	TRBJ2-7	NA	TGTGCCAGCAGCTTAGTCCGGGACTCACTCGGCTCCTACGAGCAGTACTTC	CASSLVRDSLGSYEQYF
NA	TRBV2	TRBJ2-2	TRBD2	TGTGCCTGCGTGGGCGGGGGGGACACCGGGGAGCTGTTTTTT	CACVGGGDTGELFF
NA	TRBV5-6	TRBJ2-1	NA	TGTGCCAGCAGCCGGGGGAGTTTTGTGAATGAGCAGTTCTTC	CASSRGSFVNEQFF
NA	TRBV6-1	TRBJ1-6	NA	TGTGCCAGCAGTGATGGACTGAATAATTCACCCCTCCACTTT	CASSDGLNNSPLHF
NA	TRBV5-5	TRBJ2-6	NA	TGTGCCAGCAGCCAGGACAGCTCTGGGGCCAACGTCCTGACTTTC	CASSQDSSGANVLTF
once	TRBV25-1	TRBJ2-1	NA	TGTGCCAGCAGTGAGAGAATCCGGGGGACCGTAGGGAATGAGCAGTTCTTC	CASSERIRGTVGNEQFF
NA	TRBV18	TRBJ2-3	NA	TGTGCCAGCTCACCGCCCGGCGGCTCCGAGGGCACAGATACGCAGTATTTT	CASSPPGGSEGTDTQYF
NA	TRBV19	TRBJ2-1	TRBD2	TGTGCCAGTAGTCCGGGAGGAAGCGGGCTTTCCTACAATGAGCAGTTCTTC	CASSPGGSGLSYNEQFF
NA	TRBV6-5	TRBJ2-3	TRBD2	TGTGCCAGCAGTTACAATAGCGGGGGGGCTGGTGATACGCAGTATTTT	CASSYNSGGAGDTQYF
NA	TRBV7-7	TRBJ2-5	TRBD1	TGTGCTAGCAGCGCGCCAGGGGGCGCGGAGACCCAGTACTTC	CASSAPGGAETQYF
NA	TRBV11-3	TRBJ1-5	NA	TGTGCCAGCAGCCTAGGGAGTCGTCAGATAAACAATCAGCCCCAGCATTTT	CASSLGSRQINNQPQHF
NA	TRBV5-4	TRBJ2-2	TRBD2	TGTGCCAGCAGCTCCCGGGGGGGGATCTTAGCCGGGGAGCTGTTTTTT	CASSSRGGILAGELFF
NA	TRBV5-1	TRBJ2-1	TRBD2	TGCGCCAGCAGCTCCCTAGCGGGAGTTGGCAATGAGCAGTTCTTC	CASSSLAGVGNEQFF
NA	TRBV5-4	TRBJ2-1	TRBD2	TGTGCCAGCAGCGCGAAGACTAGCGGGGGTGGGAATGAGCAGTTCTTC	CASSAKTSGGGNEQFF
NA	TRBV7-2	TRBJ2-3	NA	TGTGCCAGCAGCTTCGGGGGGCTGAGAGATACGCAGTATTTT	CASSFGGLRDTQYF
NA	TRBV18	TRBJ1-6	NA	TGTGCCAGCTCAACCCAGGGGTACGATTCACCCCTCCACTTT	CASSTQGYDSPLHF
NA	TRBV6-1	TRBJ2-1	NA	TGTGCCAGCAGTGACGGAGGCTCCTACAATGAGCAGTTCTTC	CASSDGGSYNEQFF
NA	TRBV7-8	TRBJ2-5	TRBD1	TGTGCCAGCAGCTGGGACAGGGAAGAGACCCAGTACTTC	CASSWDREETQYF
NA	TRBV9	TRBJ2-1	NA	TGTGCCAGCAGCGTACGGGGGAGTGGGGCAATGGGTGAGCAGTTCTTC	CASSVRGSGAMGEQFF
NA	TRBV6-5	TRBJ1-2	NA	TGTGCCAGTAGTTACCTTGACAGCTCCTATGGCTACACCTTC	CASSYLDSSYGYTF
NA	TRBV6-1	TRBJ1-5	NA	TGTGCCAGCAGTGGCAGGGTACGCAATCAGCCCCAGCATTTT	CASSGRVRNQPQHF
few	TRBV29-1	TRBJ1-1	NA	TGCAGCGGGGGTGGGGCATTCGAAAATCGGAACACTGAAGCTTTCTTT	CSGGGAFENRNTEAFF
once	TRBV7-6	TRBJ2-5	TRBD1	TGTGCCAGCAGCTTAGACAGGGGACAGATCCAAGAGACCCAGTACTTC	CASSLDRGQIQETQYF
NA	TRBV10-3	TRBJ2-1	NA	TGTGCCATCAGTGATCCGGGATTACCTCCCGGTTACAATGAGCAGTTCTTC	CAISDPGLPPGYNEQFF
NA	TRBV9	TRBJ2-2	NA	TGTGCCAGCAGCGCGGGGTTCACCGGGGAGCTGTTTTTT	CASSAGFTGELFF
NA	TRBV6-5	TRBJ2-1	TRBD2	TGTGCCAGCAGTGCAGGGAGGGGCCCCTACAATGAGCAGTTCTTC	CASSAGRGPYNEQFF
NA	TRBV18	TRBJ1-1	NA	TGTGCCAGCTCACGTCGTGACACTGAAGCTTTCTTT	CASSRRDTEAFF
NA	TRBV10-3	TRBJ2-5	NA	TGTGCCATCAGTGCCAAGGGGGAGACCCAGTACTTC	CAISAKGETQYF
few	TRBV14	TRBJ2-5	NA	TGTGCCAGCAGCCAAGGGGCCCTAGAGACCCAGTACTTC	CASSQGALETQYF
few	TRBV11-2	TRBJ1-1	NA	TGTGCCAGCAGCTTTGACCGGACGGGAGAAGCTTTCTTT	CASSFDRTGEAFF
once	TRBV11-2	TRBJ2-5	NA	TGTGCCAGCAGCTTCAGTTTGCAGGAGACCCAGTACTTC	CASSFSLQETQYF
NA	TRBV4-3	TRBJ2-2	NA	TGCGCCAGCAGCCCTGCCGGACTCGGCACCGGGGAGCTGTTTTTT	CASSPAGLGTGELFF
NA	TRBV6-1	TRBJ2-7	TRBD1	TGTGCCAGCAGTGAAGCAGGCTCCGGGACAGGCAGAAGCGGGCAGTACTTC	CASSEAGSGTGRSGQYF
NA	TRBV10-3	TRBJ1-3	NA	TGTGCCATCAGTGAGTCACTACAGGGAGTTTCAGGAAACACCATATATTTT	CAISESLQGVSGNTIYF
NA	TRBV30	TRBJ1-1	NA	TGTGCCTGGAGTAAGGGGGACCGGGACGGAGAATTCTTGGGAGCTTTCTTT	CAWSKGDRDGEFLGAFF
NA	TRBV7-8	TRBJ1-2	NA	TGTGCCAGCAGCCCCAGTCTCTCTTATGGCTACACCTTC	CASSPSLSYGYTF
few	TRBV19	TRBJ1-1	TRBD1	TGTGCCAGTAGAGCGGACAGGTTCAACACTGAAGCTTTCTTT	CASRADRFNTEAFF
medium-sized	TRBV6-5	TRBJ2-7	TRBD1	TGTGCCAGCAGTCCGACAGGGCCCTATGGGGAGCAGTACTTC	CASSPTGPYGEQYF
NA	TRBV5-1	TRBJ2-7	TRBD1	TGCGCCAGCAGCTTACAGGGGTCTACCTACGAGCAGTACTTC	CASSLQGSTYEQYF
NA	TRBV2	TRBJ1-5	TRBD1	TGTGCCAGCAGCGGGGACAGGGGGAAAGGGTCACCCCAGCATTTT	CASSGDRGKGSPQHF
NA	TRBV9	TRBJ2-3	NA	TGTGCCAGCAGCGAGATCCCAGCGACAGATACGCAGTATTTT	CASSEIPATDTQYF